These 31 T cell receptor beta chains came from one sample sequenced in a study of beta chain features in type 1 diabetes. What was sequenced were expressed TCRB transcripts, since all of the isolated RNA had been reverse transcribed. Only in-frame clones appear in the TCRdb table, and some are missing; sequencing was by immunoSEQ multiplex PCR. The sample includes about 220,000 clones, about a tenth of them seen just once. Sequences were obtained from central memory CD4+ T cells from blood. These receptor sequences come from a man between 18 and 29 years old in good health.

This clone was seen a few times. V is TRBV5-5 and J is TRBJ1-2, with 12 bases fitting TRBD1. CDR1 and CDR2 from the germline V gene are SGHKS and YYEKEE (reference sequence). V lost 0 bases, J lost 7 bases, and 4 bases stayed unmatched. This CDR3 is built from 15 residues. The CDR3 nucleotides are TGTGCCAGCAGCTTGGCGGGACAGGGGGCGCCTGGCTACACCTTC. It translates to CASSLAGQGAPGYTF.

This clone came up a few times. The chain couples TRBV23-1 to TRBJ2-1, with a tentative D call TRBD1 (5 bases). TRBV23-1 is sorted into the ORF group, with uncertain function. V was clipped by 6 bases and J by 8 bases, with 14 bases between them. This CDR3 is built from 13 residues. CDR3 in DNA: TGCGCCAGCAGCCCCCTAGGGGTCCATGAGCAGTTCTTC. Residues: CASSPLGVHEQFF.

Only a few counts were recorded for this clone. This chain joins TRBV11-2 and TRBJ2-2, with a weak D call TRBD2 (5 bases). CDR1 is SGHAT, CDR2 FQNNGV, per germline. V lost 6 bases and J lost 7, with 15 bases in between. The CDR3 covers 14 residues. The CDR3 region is CASRSYGIGGELFF. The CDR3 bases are TGTGCCAGCAGATCGTACGGGATCGGCGGGGAGCTGTTTTTT.

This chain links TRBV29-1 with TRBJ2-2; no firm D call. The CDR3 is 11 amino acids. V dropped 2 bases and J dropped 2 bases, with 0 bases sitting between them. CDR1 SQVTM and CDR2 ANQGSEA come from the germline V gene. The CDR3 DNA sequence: TGCAGCGTTGAAAACACCGGGGAGCTGTTTTTT. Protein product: CSVENTGELFF.

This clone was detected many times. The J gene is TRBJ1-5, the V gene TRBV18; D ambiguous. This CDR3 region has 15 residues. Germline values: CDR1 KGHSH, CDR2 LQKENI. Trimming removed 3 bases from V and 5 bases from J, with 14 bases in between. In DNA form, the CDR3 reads TGTGCCAGCTCACCGTCGGAAGGGAGTTATCAGCCCCAGCATTTT. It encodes CASSPSEGSYQPQHF.

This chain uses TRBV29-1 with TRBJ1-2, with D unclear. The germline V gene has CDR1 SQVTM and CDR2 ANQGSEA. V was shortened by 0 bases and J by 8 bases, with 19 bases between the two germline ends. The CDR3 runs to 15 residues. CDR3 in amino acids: CSVEEYGPGSKGYTF. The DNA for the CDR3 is TGCAGCGTTGAAGAGTACGGTCCGGGTTCGAAAGGCTACACCTTC.

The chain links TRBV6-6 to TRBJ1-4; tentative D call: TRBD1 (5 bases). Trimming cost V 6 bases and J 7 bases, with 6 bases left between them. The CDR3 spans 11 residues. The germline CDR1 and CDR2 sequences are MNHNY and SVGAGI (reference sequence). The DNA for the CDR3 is TGTGCCAGCAGGGGGGGTGAAAAACTGTTTTTT. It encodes CASRGGEKLFF.

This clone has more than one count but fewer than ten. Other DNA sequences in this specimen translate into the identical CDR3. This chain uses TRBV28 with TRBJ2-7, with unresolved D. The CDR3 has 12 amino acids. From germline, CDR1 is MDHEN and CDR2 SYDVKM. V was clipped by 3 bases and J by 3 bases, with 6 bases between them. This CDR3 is CASSLGGYEQYF. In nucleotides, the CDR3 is TGTGCCAGCAGTTTGGGCGGCTACGAGCAGTACTTC.

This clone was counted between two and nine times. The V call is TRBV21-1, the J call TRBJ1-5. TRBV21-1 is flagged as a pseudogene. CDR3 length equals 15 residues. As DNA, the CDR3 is TGTGCCAGCAGCAAAGTTCCGAAGAGAAATCAGCCCCAGCATTTT. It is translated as CASSKVPKRNQPQHF.

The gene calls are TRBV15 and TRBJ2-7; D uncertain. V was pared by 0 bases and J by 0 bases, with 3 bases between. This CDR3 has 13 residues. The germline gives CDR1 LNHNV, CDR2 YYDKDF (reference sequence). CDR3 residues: CATSREYSYEQYF. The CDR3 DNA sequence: TGTGCCACCAGCAGAGAGTACTCCTACGAGCAGTACTTC.

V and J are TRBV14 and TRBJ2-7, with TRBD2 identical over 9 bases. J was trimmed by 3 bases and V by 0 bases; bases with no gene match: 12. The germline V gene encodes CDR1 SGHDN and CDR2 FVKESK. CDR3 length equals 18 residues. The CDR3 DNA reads TGTGCCAGCAGCCAAGATCGTCTTAGGACTAGCGAGAGCTACGAGCAGTACTTC. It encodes CASSQDRLRTSESYEQYF. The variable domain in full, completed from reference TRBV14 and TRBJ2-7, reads EAGVTQFPSHSVIEKGQTVTLRCDPISGHDNLYWYRRVMGKEIKFLLHFVKESKQDESGMPNNRFLAERTGGTYSTLKVQPAELEDSGVYFCASSQDRLRTSESYEQYFGPGTRLTVT.

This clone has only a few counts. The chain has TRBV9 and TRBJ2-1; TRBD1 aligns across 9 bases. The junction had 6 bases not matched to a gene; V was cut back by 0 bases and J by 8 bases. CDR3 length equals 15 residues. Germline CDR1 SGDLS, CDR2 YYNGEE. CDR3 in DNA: TGTGCCAGCAGCGTAGCCGGGACAGGGTACGATGAGCAGTTCTTC. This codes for CASSVAGTGYDEQFF.

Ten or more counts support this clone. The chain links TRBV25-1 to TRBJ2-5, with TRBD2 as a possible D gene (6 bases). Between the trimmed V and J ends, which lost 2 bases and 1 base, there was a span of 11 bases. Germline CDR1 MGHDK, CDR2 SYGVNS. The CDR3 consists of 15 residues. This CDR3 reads CASSEHRRVQETQYF. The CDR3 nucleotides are TGTGCCAGCAGTGAACACCGGAGGGTCCAAGAGACCCAGTACTTC. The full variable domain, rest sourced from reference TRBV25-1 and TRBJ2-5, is EADIYQTPRYLVIGTGKKITLECSQTMGHDKMYWYQQDPGMELHLIHYSYGVNSTEKGDLSSESTVSRIRTEHFPLTLESARPSHTSQYLCASSEHRRVQETQYFGPGTRLLVL.

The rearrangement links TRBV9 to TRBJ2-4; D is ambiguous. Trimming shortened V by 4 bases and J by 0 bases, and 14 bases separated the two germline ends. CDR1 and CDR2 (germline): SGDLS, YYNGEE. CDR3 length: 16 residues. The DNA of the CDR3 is TGTGCCAGCAGCTCCCGGGCAGAGATAGCCAAAAACATTCAGTACTTC. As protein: CASSSRAEIAKNIQYF.

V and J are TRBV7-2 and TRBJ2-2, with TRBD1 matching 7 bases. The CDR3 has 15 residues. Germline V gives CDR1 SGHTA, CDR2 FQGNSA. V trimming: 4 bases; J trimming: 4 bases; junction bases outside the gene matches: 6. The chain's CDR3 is CASSSNRGFTGELFF. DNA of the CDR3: TGTGCCAGCAGCTCCAACAGGGGATTCACCGGGGAGCTGTTTTTT.

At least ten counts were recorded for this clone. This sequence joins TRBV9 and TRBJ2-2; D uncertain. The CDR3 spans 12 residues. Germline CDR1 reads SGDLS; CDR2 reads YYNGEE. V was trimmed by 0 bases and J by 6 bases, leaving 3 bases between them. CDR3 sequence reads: CASSVVAGELFF. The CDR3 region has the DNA TGTGCCAGCAGCGTAGTTGCCGGGGAGCTGTTTTTT.

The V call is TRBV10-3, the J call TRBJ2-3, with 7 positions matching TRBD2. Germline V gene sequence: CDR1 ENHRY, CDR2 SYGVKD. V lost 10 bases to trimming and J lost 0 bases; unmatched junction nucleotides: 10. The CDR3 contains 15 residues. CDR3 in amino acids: CATSRGSGSTDTQYF. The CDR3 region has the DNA TGTGCCACCTCGAGGGGTAGCGGGAGCACAGATACGCAGTATTTT.

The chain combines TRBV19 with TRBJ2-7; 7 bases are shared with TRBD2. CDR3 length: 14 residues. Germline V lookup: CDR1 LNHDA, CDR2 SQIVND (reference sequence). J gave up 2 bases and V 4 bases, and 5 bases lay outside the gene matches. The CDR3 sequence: CASSTQSGTYEQYF. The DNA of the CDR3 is TGTGCCAGTAGTACTCAGAGCGGGACCTACGAGCAGTACTTC.

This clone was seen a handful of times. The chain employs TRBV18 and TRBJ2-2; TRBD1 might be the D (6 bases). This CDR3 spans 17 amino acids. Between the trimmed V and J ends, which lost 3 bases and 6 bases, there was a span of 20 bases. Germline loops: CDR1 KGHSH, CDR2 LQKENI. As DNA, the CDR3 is TGTGCCAGCTCACCGTTCTCCGGGACACCCCTAGCCGGGGAGCTGTTTTTT. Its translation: CASSPFSGTPLAGELFF. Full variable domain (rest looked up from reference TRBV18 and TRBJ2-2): NAGVMQNPRHLVRRRGQEARLRCSPMKGHSHVYWYRQLPEEGLKFMVYLQKENIIDESGMPKERFSAEFPKEGPSILRIQQVVRGDSAAYFCASSPFSGTPLAGELFFGEGSRLTVL.

Written as DNA, the CDR3 is TGTGCCAGCCTACTAGCTCCGGGGTACAATGAGCAGTTCTTC. Amino acid sequence: CASLLAPGYNEQFF. This chain joins TRBV7-2 and TRBJ2-1; maybe TRBD2 (6 bases). Germline CDR1 and CDR2: SGHTA and FQGNSA. The CDR3 consists of 14 residues. V was trimmed by 8 bases and J by 4 bases, leaving 15 bases between them.

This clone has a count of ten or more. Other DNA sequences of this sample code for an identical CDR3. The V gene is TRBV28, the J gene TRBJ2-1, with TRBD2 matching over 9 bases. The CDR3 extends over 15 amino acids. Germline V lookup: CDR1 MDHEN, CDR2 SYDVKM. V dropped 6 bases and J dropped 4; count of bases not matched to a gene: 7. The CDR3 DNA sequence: TGTGCCAGCAGCCTCGGGACTAGCAGATACAATGAGCAGTTCTTC. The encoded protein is CASSLGTSRYNEQFF.

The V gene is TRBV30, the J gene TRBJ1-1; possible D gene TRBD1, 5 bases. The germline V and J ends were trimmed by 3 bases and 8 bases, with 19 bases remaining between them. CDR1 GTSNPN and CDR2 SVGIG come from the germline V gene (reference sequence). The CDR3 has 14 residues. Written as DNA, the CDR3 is TGTGCCTGGAGAGGATGGGGGGGAGCTCCAGAAGCTTTCTTT. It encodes CAWRGWGGAPEAFF.

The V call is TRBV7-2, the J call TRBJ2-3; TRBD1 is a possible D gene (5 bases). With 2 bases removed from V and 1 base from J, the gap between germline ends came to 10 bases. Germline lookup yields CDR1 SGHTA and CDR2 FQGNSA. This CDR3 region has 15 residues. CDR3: CASSLLSGRTDTQYF. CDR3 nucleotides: TGTGCCAGCAGCTTACTCTCAGGGCGCACAGATACGCAGTATTTT.

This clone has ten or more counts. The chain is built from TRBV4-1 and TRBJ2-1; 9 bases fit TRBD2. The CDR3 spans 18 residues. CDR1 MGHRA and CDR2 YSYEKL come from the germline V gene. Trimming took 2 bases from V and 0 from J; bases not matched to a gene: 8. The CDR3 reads CASSQRRASGISYNEQFF. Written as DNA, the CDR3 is TGCGCCAGCAGCCAACGCCGGGCTAGCGGGATCTCCTACAATGAGCAGTTCTTC.

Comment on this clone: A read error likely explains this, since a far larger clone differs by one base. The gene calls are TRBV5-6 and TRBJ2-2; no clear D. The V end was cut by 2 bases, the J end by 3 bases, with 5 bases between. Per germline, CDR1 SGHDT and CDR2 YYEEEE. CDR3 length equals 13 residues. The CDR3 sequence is CASSFDDTGELFF. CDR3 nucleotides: TGTGCCAGCAGCTTCGACGACACCGGGGAGCTGTTTTTT.

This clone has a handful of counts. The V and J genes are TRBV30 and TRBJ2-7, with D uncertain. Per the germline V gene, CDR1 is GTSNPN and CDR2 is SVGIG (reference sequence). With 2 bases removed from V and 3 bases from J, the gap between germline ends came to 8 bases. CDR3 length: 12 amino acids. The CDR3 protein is CAWSPVNYEQYF. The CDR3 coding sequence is TGTGCCTGGAGTCCCGTTAACTACGAGCAGTACTTC.

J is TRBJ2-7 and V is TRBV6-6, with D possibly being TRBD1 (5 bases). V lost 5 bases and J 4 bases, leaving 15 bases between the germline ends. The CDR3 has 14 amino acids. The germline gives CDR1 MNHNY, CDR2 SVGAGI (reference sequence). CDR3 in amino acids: CASSGAWWTYEQYF. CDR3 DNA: TGTGCCAGCAGTGGGGCGTGGTGGACGTACGAGCAGTACTTC.

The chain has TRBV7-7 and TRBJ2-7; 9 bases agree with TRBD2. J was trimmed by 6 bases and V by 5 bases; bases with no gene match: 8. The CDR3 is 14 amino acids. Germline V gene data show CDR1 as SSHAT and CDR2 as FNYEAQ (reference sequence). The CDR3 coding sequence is TGTGCCAGCAGCCCCGGGACTAGCCTCAGCGAGCAGTACTTC. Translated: CASSPGTSLSEQYF.

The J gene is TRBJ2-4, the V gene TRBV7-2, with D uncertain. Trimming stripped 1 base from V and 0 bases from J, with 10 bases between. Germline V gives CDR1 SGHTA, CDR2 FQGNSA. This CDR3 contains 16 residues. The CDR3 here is CASSLVPSLAKNIQYF. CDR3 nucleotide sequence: TGTGCCAGCAGCTTAGTTCCGAGCCTAGCCAAAAACATTCAGTACTTC.

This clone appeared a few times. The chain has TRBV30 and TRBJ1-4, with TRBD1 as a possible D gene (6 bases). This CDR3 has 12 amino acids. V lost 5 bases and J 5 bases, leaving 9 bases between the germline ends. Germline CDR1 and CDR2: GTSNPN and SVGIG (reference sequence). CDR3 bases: TGTGCCTGGGGGACACGGAATGAAAAACTGTTTTTT. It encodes CAWGTRNEKLFF.

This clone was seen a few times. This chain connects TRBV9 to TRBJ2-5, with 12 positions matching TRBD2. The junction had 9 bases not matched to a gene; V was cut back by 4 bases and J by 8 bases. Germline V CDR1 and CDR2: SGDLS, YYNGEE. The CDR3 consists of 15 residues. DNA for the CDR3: TGTGCCAGCAGCCCGATGGGACTAGCGGGTGCCACCCAGTACTTC. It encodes CASSPMGLAGATQYF.